The TCR beta chain under discussion was sequenced for a study of beta chain features in type 1 diabetes. One heparinised draw of blood, averaging roughly 120 mL, came from each donor. Germline loops: CDR1 MNHEY, CDR2 SMNVEV (reference sequence). V dropped 6 bases and J dropped 5; count of bases not matched to a gene: 1. This CDR3 has 13 amino acids. Isolated RNA was reverse transcribed in full, so expressed TCRB transcripts were sequenced. Assay used: immunoSEQ multiplex PCR; TCRdb lists only in-frame clones, some missing. In the table there are 330,000 or so clones, 14% of which are singletons. Input material: central memory CD4+ T cells from blood. The source of this sequence is a man aged 25 to 40 in good health. The chain is built from TRBV27 and TRBJ2-1; TRBD2 matches 10 bases. The DNA for the CDR3 is TGTGCCAGCAGAGGGACTAGCGACAATGAGCAGTTCTTC. Translating gives CASRGTSDNEQFF.